Below are 8 T cell receptor beta chains sequenced from a single sample in a study of cytomegalovirus exposure and HLA in healthy donors (dated by TCRdb to 2017 to 2019). Receptor amplification or capture employed the immunoSEQ multiplex PCR assay. The multiplex PCR relied on a mix of 60 forward primers for TCR Vbeta segments and 13 reverse primers for TCR Jbeta segments. As stored in TCRdb, this immuneACCESS dataset retains in-frame rearrangements with V and J assigned. A fraction of the clones does not appear; measured against another copy, unresolved V genes explain less than half of the discrepancy, and the remainder lacks a known reason. Within this sample are about 140,000 clones, with about 84% of them counted one time only. Of the sample, about 2.2% is held by the ten largest clones. Sequencing input: PBMCs. Receptors originate from a man aged 50 to 59 in good health and CMV-seronegative.

This chain joins TRBV27 and TRBJ1-6; 7 nucleotides agree with TRBD1. J lost 7 bases, V lost 0 bases, and 6 bases had no gene match. The CDR3 runs 16 residues. CDR1 is MNHEY and CDR2 is SMNVEV in the germline V gene (reference sequence). The DNA of the CDR3 is TGTGCCAGCAGTTTATCGCCGACAGGGTGGAATTCACCCCTCCACTTT. Protein sequence: CASSLSPTGWNSPLHF.

The chain is built from TRBV9 and TRBJ2-7, with 8 bases aligning to TRBD1. CDR1 SGDLS and CDR2 YYNGEE come from the germline V gene. CDR3 size: 14 residues. The V segment lost 0 bases and the J segment 4 bases; nucleotides outside the gene matches: 3. The DNA of the CDR3 is TGTGCCAGCAGCGTAGATCAGGGGGCATACGAGCAGTACTTC. It codes for CASSVDQGAYEQYF.

The chain links TRBV6-6 to TRBJ1-2, with D possibly matching TRBD1 (6 bases). V was shortened by 5 bases and J by 8 bases, with 18 bases between the two germline ends. The germline V gene encodes CDR1 MNHNY and CDR2 SVGAGI (reference sequence). The CDR3 is made up of 14 amino acids. This chain's CDR3 is CASSLGQHMGGYTF. CDR3 coding DNA: TGTGCCAGCAGTCTAGGACAGCACATGGGAGGCTACACCTTC.

The chain links TRBV10-2 to TRBJ2-7; TRBD2 matches 15 bases. The CDR3 sequence is 17 residues long. Trimming removed 3 bases from V and 3 bases from J; junction bases left unmatched: 6. Germline lookup yields CDR1 WSHSY and CDR2 SAAADI. The CDR3 coding sequence is TGCGCCAGCAGTGAAGCCGGGACTAGCGGGGGGAACTACGAGCAGTACTTC. Encoded protein: CASSEAGTSGGNYEQYF.

V is TRBV5-4 and J is TRBJ1-2; a weak D match, TRBD1 (6 bases). The V and J ends lost 2 bases and 4 bases respectively, with 12 bases between them. Germline values: CDR1 SGHNT, CDR2 YYREEE (reference sequence). The CDR3 runs to 14 residues. The CDR3 nucleotides read TGTGCCAGCAGCTTAGCGGGACACCTCTATGGCTACACCTTC. Protein product: CASSLAGHLYGYTF. Full variable domain (missing parts from reference TRBV5-4 and TRBJ1-2): ETGVTQSPTHLIKTRGQQVTLRCSSQSGHNTVSWYQQALGQGPQFIFQYYREEENGRGNFPPRFSGLQFPNYSSELNVNALELDDSALYLCASSLAGHLYGYTFGSGTRLTVV.

The chain employs TRBV19 and TRBJ2-1; 7 bases agree with TRBD1. The CDR3 is 16 amino acids. Germline loops: CDR1 LNHDA, CDR2 SQIVND (reference sequence). With 4 bases clipped from V and 4 bases from J, the junction kept 10 bases outside the gene matches. This chain's CDR3 is CASSKIGQDFYNEQFF. CDR3 in DNA: TGTGCCAGTAGTAAGATCGGACAGGATTTTTACAATGAGCAGTTCTTC.

The rearrangement uses TRBV6-1 and TRBJ2-6; tentatively, D is TRBD2 (5 bases). The CDR3 contains 17 residues. V was clipped by 8 bases and J by 0 bases, with 17 bases between them. Germline assignment: CDR1 MNHNS and CDR2 SASEGT. The CDR3 loop is CASGVTGSGSGANVLTF. DNA for the CDR3: TGTGCCAGCGGTGTTACGGGATCCGGCTCTGGGGCCAACGTCCTGACTTTC.

The chain recombines TRBV5-1 with TRBJ1-6; unclear D gene. The CDR3 runs to 13 residues. V shed 0 bases and J shed 9 bases, with 7 bases lying between them. Germline V gene data show CDR1 as SGHRS and CDR2 as YFSETQ. The CDR3 sequence: CASSLATLSPLHF. CDR3 nucleotides: TGCGCCAGCAGCTTGGCCACTCTTTCACCCCTCCACTTT.